This T cell receptor beta chain was identified during a study of T cell responses to AZD1222 COVID-19 vaccine. Germline V CDR1 and CDR2: SGHRS, YFSETQ. CDR3 size: 12 residues. V shed 0 bases and J shed 5 bases, with 4 bases lying between them. This table comes from immunoSEQ multiplex PCR, and its TCRdb copy is limited to in-frame clones, with some not included. The top ten clones hold about 1% of a sample with about 150,000 clones, roughly 89% of them seen once. The V gene is TRBV5-1, the J gene TRBJ2-3; D is ambiguous. The origin of this receptor is an adult who received the AZD1222 COVID-19 vaccine. The starting material was peripheral blood, obtained 28 days after the second AZD1222 dose. The CDR3 sequence: CASSLAKDTQYF. DNA for the CDR3: TGCGCCAGCAGCTTGGCCAAAGATACGCAGTATTTT.